One and the same sample provided the 25 T cell receptor beta chains below, sequenced in a study of Tregs in tolerant kidney transplant recipients. Assay: immunoSEQ multiplex PCR; the TCRdb copy retains only in-frame clones and omits some. Seen in this sample are around 48,000 clones; the ten most common clones hold 0.7% to 0.95%. The sequenced sample was CD4+ T cells from blood, obtained before the transplant. All receptors derive from a human donor who received a combined kidney and bone marrow transplant.

Comments on this clone: The read stops 3 residues short of the end of the CDR3; the missing end is completed from the germline J gene. The chain joins TRBV5-1 to TRBJ1-4; D is undetermined. V dropped 1 base and J dropped 6 bases, with 10 bases sitting between them. Germline V gene data show CDR1 as SGHRS and CDR2 as YFSETQ. CDR3 length: 14 amino acids. The sequenced part of the CDR3 DNA is TGCGCCAGCAGCTTGCGCACAGACGATGAAAAA. Its translation is CASSLRTDDEK. The whole CDR3 reads CASSLRTDDEKLFF.

Concerning this clone: The read stops 3 residues short of the end of the CDR3; the missing end is completed from the germline J gene. The gene calls are TRBV20-1 and TRBJ2-7; D call uncertain. The germline V and J ends were trimmed by 3 bases and 3 bases, with 12 bases remaining between them. CDR3 length equals 13 residues. Per germline, CDR1 DFQATT and CDR2 SNEGSKA (reference sequence). CDR3 DNA (partial): TGCAGTGCTAGGCCTAGTTCGATCTACGAG. It is translated as CSARPSSIYE. In full, the CDR3 reads CSARPSSIYEQYF.

Remarks on this clone: The CDR3 goes on 3 residues after the read ends, and that part is filled in from the germline J gene. This sequence joins TRBV20-1 and TRBJ2-2; 7 nucleotides align to TRBD2. The germline V gene has CDR1 DFQATT and CDR2 SNEGSKA (reference sequence). V lost 0 bases and J lost 0; bases outside the gene matches: 13. This CDR3 is built from 19 residues. Incomplete CDR3 DNA: TGCAGTGCTAGAGATCGGACAAGTAGGCTAGCGGCGAACACCGGGGAG. Translating gives CSARDRTSRLAANTGE. The full-length CDR3 reads as CSARDRTSRLAANTGELFF.

Turning to this clone: The read terminates 3 residues before the CDR3 end, so the remaining end is supplied by the germline J gene. The V gene is TRBV4-1, the J gene TRBJ2-7; D is possibly TRBD1 (8 bases). The CDR3 contains 15 residues. V was cut by 2 bases and J by 3 bases, with 14 bases left in between. Germline CDR1 reads MGHRA; CDR2 reads YSYEKL. CDR3 amino acids: CASSQRGDRFYEQYF. CDR3 bases read: TGCGCCAGCAGCCAACGGGGGGACAGGTTCTACGAG.

As regards this clone: The CDR3 is cut off 3 residues early in the read; its end comes from the germline J gene. V gene TRBV30 combines with J gene TRBJ2-3, with D uncertain. The V gene lost 3 bases and the J gene lost 3 bases, with 7 bases spanning the gap. The germline gives CDR1 GTSNPN, CDR2 SVGIG (reference sequence). This CDR3 has 12 residues. CDR3 DNA (partial): TGTGCCTGGAGCGTAGGGACAGATACG. It translates to CAWSVGTDT. The CDR3, in full, reads CAWSVGTDTQYF.

Note on this clone: The missing CDR3 end, 3 residues past where the read stops, is filled in from the germline J gene. The gene calls are TRBV19 and TRBJ1-3, with 9 bases fitting TRBD1. Germline V gene data show CDR1 as LNHDA and CDR2 as SQIVND (reference sequence). CDR3 length: 15 amino acids. V was pared by 4 bases and J by 5 bases, with 6 bases of the junction left unmatched. The DNA read from the CDR3 is TGTGCCAGTAGTAACCGGGGGACAGGGAGAAACACC. This sequence encodes CASSNRGTGRNT. The entire CDR3 protein is CASSNRGTGRNTIYF. The variable domain in full, with the rest retrieved from reference TRBV19 and TRBJ1-3, is DGGITQSPKYLFRKEGQNVTLSCEQNLNHDAMYWYRQDPGQGLRLIYYSQIVNDFQKGDIAEGYSVSREKKESFPLTVTSAQKNPTAFYLCASSNRGTGRNTIYFGEGSWLTVV.

With regard to this clone: The read halts 3 residues ahead of the CDR3 end, with the missing end drawn from the germline J gene. The chain combines TRBV20-1 with TRBJ1-5, with 9 positions matching TRBD1. There are 17 residues in the CDR3. Germline CDR1 reads DFQATT; CDR2 reads SNEGSKA (reference sequence). Unmatched junction bases numbered 11, after V lost 3 bases and J lost 2 bases. CDR3 DNA (partial): TGCAGTGCTAGGATACGTCGGGACAGGGTAGGCAATCAGCCC. Protein sequence: CSARIRRDRVGNQP. The whole CDR3 protein reads CSARIRRDRVGNQPQHF.

Remarks on this clone: Coverage ceases 3 residues before the CDR3 finishes, and the germline J gene fills in the end. The chain links TRBV19 to TRBJ1-5; 8 nucleotides line up with TRBD1. The length of the CDR3 is 15 residues. Germline CDR1 and CDR2: LNHDA and SQIVND (reference sequence). Unmatched junction bases numbered 9, after V lost 8 bases and J lost 3 bases. CDR3 sequence: CASSRQGSNNQPQHF. The sequenced CDR3 bases are TGTGCCAGTTCTAGACAGGGGTCGAACAATCAGCCC.

As concerns this clone: Read sequence stops 3 residues before the CDR3 end, and the germline J gene provides the missing end. The chain couples TRBV20-1 to TRBJ2-7; 13 bases are shared with TRBD2. Trimming at V came to 5 bases and at J to 2 bases, leaving 18 bases not matched to a gene. CDR1 is DFQATT, CDR2 SNEGSKA, per germline (reference sequence). The CDR3 covers 19 residues. The CDR3 DNA, read in part, is TGCAGTGCTGGCCGGACAGGGCCGGGACTAGCGGGACGAGCCTACGAG. It is translated as CSAGRTGPGLAGRAYE. The full CDR3 reads CSAGRTGPGLAGRAYEQYF.

Remarks on this clone: The read ends 3 residues early relative to the CDR3; the germline J gene fills the gap. This chain links TRBV2 with TRBJ2-2; tentatively, D is TRBD1 (5 bases). V was cut by 4 bases and J by 0 bases, with 12 bases left in between. From germline, CDR1 is SNHLY and CDR2 FYNNEI. The CDR3 has 16 residues. CDR3 DNA (partial): TGTGCCAGCAGTGTAGGGGCACCGGCGAACACCGGGGAG. Encoded protein: CASSVGAPANTGE. The full CDR3 sequence reads CASSVGAPANTGELFF.

A word on this clone: The CDR3 is cut off 3 residues early in the read; its end comes from the germline J gene. The chain has TRBV6-2 or TRBV6-3 and TRBJ1-2; D is possibly TRBD1 (6 bases). V was pared by 6 bases and J by 3 bases, with 11 bases between. The germline V gene encodes CDR1 MNHEY and CDR2 SVGEGT. The CDR3 runs 13 residues. The part of the CDR3 DNA that was read is TGTGCCAGCAGCGACAGGACATACTATGGC. It encodes CASSDRTYYG. The CDR3 as a whole reads CASSDRTYYGYTF.

Regarding this clone: The read comes to an end 3 residues before the CDR3 does, leaving the germline J gene to fill in the end. The chain is built from TRBV7-9 and TRBJ2-4; 9 bases are shared with TRBD1. Germline CDR1 SEHNR, CDR2 FQNEAQ (reference sequence). The CDR3 contains 15 residues. The sequenced part of the CDR3 DNA is TGTGCCAGCAGCCCGGGACAGGGACAAACTGGGATT. Translation gives CASSPGQGQTGI. The whole CDR3 region reads CASSPGQGQTGIQYF.

As to this clone: Read sequence stops 3 residues before the CDR3 end, and the germline J gene provides the missing end. This chain joins TRBV7-2 and TRBJ2-1, with TRBD1 matching over 7 bases. The length of the CDR3 is 15 residues. Germline loops: CDR1 SGHTA, CDR2 FQGNSA. Losses at the gene ends were 5 bases for V and 3 bases for J; bases not matched to a gene: 7. The CDR3 spells CASSPGGASYNEQFF. The sequenced part of the CDR3 DNA is TGTGCCAGCAGCCCAGGGGGAGCCAGCTACAATGAG.

Concerning this clone itself: The read ends 3 residues early relative to the CDR3; the germline J gene fills the gap. The chain employs TRBV5-1 and TRBJ2-2; 7 nucleotides match TRBD2. The J segment lost 1 base and the V segment lost 2 bases, leaving 2 bases of the junction unmatched. The CDR3 consists of 15 residues. Germline CDR1 SGHRS, CDR2 YFSETQ. Incomplete CDR3 DNA: TGCGCCAGCAGCTTAGGGACTAAGAACACCGGGGAG. Its protein is CASSLGTKNTGE. The CDR3 reads in full as CASSLGTKNTGELFF.

Comments on this clone: Read sequence stops 3 residues before the CDR3 end, and the germline J gene provides the missing end. This sequence joins TRBV10-3 and TRBJ2-1; TRBD2 agrees at 10 bases. The CDR3 totals 15 residues. The V and J ends lost 6 bases and 8 bases, in that order; junction bases with no gene match: 10. Looked up from germline, CDR1 is ENHRY and CDR2 is SYGVKD. The CDR3: CAISHTSGALYEQFF. CDR3 DNA (partial): TGTGCCATCAGCCACACTAGCGGGGCCCTTTATGAG.

On this clone itself: The observed sequence ends 3 residues before the CDR3 terminus, with the missing tail filled in from the germline J gene. The gene calls are TRBV29-1 and TRBJ2-3; 7 bases match TRBD2. The CDR3 contains 14 residues. Germline-derived CDR1 and CDR2 are SQVTM and ANQGSEA. Trimming cost V 3 bases and J 2 bases; bases outside gene matches: 5. CDR3: CSVEEREPTDTQYF. The sequenced part of the CDR3 DNA is TGCAGCGTTGAGGAGCGGGAACCCACAGATACG.

In the case of this clone: The CDR3 end is not reached by the read, which stops 3 residues before it; the germline J gene fills it in. The rearrangement links TRBV29-1 to TRBJ2-3; D possibly corresponds to TRBD2 (5 bases). The CDR3 totals 13 residues. Germline loops: CDR1 SQVTM, CDR2 ANQGSEA. V dropped 3 bases and J dropped 2 bases, with 9 bases sitting between them. This CDR3 is CSVDLDFTDTQYF. The sequenced CDR3 bases are TGCAGCGTTGATTTGGACTTCACAGATACG.

To note about this clone: The read ends 3 residues before the CDR3 terminus; that terminus is restored from the germline J gene. V and J are TRBV6-2 or TRBV6-3 and TRBJ1-2; TRBD1 matches at 7 bases. The germline CDR1 and CDR2 sequences are MNHEY and SVGEGT. Germline trimming cut 6 bases from V and 4 bases from J; bases unmatched to any gene: 8. This CDR3 is 14 amino acids long. This CDR3 is CASSTGTESYGYTF. The sequenced CDR3 bases are TGTGCCAGCAGCACCGGGACAGAATCCTATGGC.

Comments on this clone: The sequence runs out 3 residues before the end of the CDR3; the remainder is reconstructed from the germline J gene. The chain is built from TRBV6-2 or TRBV6-3 and TRBJ1-2, with 7 positions matching TRBD1. Losses at the gene ends were 8 bases for V and 3 bases for J; bases not matched to a gene: 6. CDR1 and CDR2 (germline): MNHEY, SVGEGT. This CDR3 comprises 13 residues. This CDR3 is CASGRQGDYGYTF. The CDR3 DNA, read in part, is TGTGCCAGCGGCCGACAGGGCGACTATGGC.

Notes on this clone: The DNA ends 3 residues before the CDR3 does, and the rest of the CDR3 is filled in from the germline J gene. The chain joins TRBV6-2 or TRBV6-3 to TRBJ2-1; 13 bases are shared with TRBD2. The CDR3 is made up of 16 amino acids. Germline CDR1 and CDR2: MNHEY and SVGEGT. The V gene end was trimmed by 4 bases and the J gene end by 9 bases; junction bases not matched to a gene: 9. The part of the CDR3 DNA that was read is TGTGCCAGCAGTTCCAGGGGGACTAGCGGGACGGGTGAG. This encodes CASSSRGTSGTGE. The complete CDR3 sequence is CASSSRGTSGTGEQFF.

On this clone: The CDR3 extends 3 residues past the end of the read, so its final part is completed from the germline J gene. The J gene is TRBJ2-3, the V gene TRBV14; no definite D call. Trimming left V 1 base short and J 7 bases short, with 15 bases between. The CDR3 has 15 amino acids. Germline assignment: CDR1 SGHDN and CDR2 FVKESK. The CDR3 sequence: CASSQGTAITNTQYF. The CDR3 DNA, read in part, is TGTGCCAGCAGCCAAGGAACAGCCATCACGAATACG.

Comments on this clone: The read finishes 3 residues shy of the CDR3 end, and the germline J gene is used to complete it. This chain links TRBV20-1 with TRBJ2-3; tentatively, D is TRBD1 (6 bases). In germline, CDR1 is DFQATT, CDR2 SNEGSKA (reference sequence). This CDR3 region has 14 residues. V dropped 4 bases and J dropped 0 bases, with 11 bases sitting between them. This chain's CDR3 is CSATGHLSTDTQYF. The part of the CDR3 DNA that was read is TGCAGTGCTACGGGACACCTCAGCACAGATACG.

A remark on this clone: The CDR3 extends 3 residues past the end of the read, so its final part is completed from the germline J gene. V and J are TRBV7-7 and TRBJ2-5; D is possibly TRBD2 (6 bases). The CDR3 loop spans 13 amino acids. Germline V gives CDR1 SSHAT, CDR2 FNYEAQ (reference sequence). Between the trimmed V and J ends, which lost 4 bases and 2 bases, there was a span of 8 bases. This CDR3 reads CASSSRGQETQYF. The covered CDR3 bases are TGTGCCAGCAGCTCCCGGGGGCAAGAGACC.

On this clone itself: The read ends 3 residues before the CDR3 terminus; that terminus is restored from the germline J gene. This chain uses TRBV7-2 with TRBJ1-2; 10 nucleotides match TRBD1. Germline V gene sequence: CDR1 SGHTA, CDR2 FQGNSA. This CDR3 has 14 amino acids. V trimming: 5 bases; J trimming: 7 bases; junction bases outside the gene matches: 7. The CDR3 bases that were read are TGTGCCAGCAGCAAAGACAGGGGGCGCTTTGGC. Translating gives CASSKDRGRFG. The CDR3 as a whole reads CASSKDRGRFGYTF.

Note on this clone: The sequenced fragment ends 3 residues before the CDR3 boundary, so the rest is inferred from the germline J gene. The chain uses TRBV30 and TRBJ2-3; TRBD2 agrees at 9 bases. V lost 1 base to trimming and J lost 2 bases; unmatched junction nucleotides: 7. This CDR3 is built from 16 residues. CDR1 GTSNPN and CDR2 SVGIG come from the germline V gene (reference sequence). The CDR3 sequence: CAWSGGLAGFTDTQYF. The DNA read from the CDR3 is TGTGCCTGGAGTGGTGGGCTAGCGGGATTCACAGATACG.